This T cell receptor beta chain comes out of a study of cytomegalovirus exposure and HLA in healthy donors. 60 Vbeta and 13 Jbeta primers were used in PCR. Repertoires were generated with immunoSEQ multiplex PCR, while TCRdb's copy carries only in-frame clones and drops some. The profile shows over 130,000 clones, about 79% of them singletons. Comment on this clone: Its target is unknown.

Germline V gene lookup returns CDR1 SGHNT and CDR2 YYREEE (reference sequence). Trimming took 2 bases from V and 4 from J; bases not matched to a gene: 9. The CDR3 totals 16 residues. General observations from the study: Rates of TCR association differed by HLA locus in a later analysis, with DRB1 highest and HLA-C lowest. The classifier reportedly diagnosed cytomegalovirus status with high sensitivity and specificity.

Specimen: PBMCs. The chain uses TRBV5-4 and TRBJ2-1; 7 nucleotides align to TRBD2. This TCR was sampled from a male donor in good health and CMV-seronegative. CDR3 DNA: TGTGCCAGCAGCTTCAGCGGGCGGGGGAATTACAATGAGCAGTTCTTC. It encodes CASSFSGRGNYNEQFF. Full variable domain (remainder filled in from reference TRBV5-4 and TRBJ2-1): ETGVTQSPTHLIKTRGQQVTLRCSSQSGHNTVSWYQQALGQGPQFIFQYYREEENGRGNFPPRFSGLQFPNYSSELNVNALELDDSALYLCASSFSGRGNYNEQFFGPGTRLTVL.